Sequencing of this TCR beta chain was carried out in a study of cytomegalovirus exposure and HLA in healthy donors. TCRdb keeps only in-frame clones here, not all; method: immunoSEQ multiplex PCR. The data contain some 56,000 clones, roughly 92% of them singletons. V shed 7 bases, J shed 4 bases, and the junction held 3 bases outside the gene matches. This CDR3 has 13 residues. Germline V CDR1 and CDR2: SGHNT, YYREEE (reference sequence). Study conclusions and caveats: Whilst most TCR sequences proved rare, a subset of public TCRs occurred across many donors. The tendency of first-cohort TCR clusters to co-occur in the roughly 110 validation repertoires was the finding of a later analysis.

Separation from the roughly 690-subject first cohort characterized the roughly 120-subject validation cohort, to which the donors belonged. For this clone: What it recognizes is unknown.

The rearrangement links TRBV5-4 to TRBJ1-3; 9 bases are a match to TRBD1. The sample taken for sequencing was PBMCs. This receptor was obtained from a man aged 18 to 29 in good health and CMV-seronegative. CDR3 DNA sequence: TGTGCCAGCGGACAGGGGCCAGGAAACACCATATATTTT. It encodes CASGQGPGNTIYF. The full variable domain, completed using reference TRBV5-4 and TRBJ1-3, is ETGVTQSPTHLIKTRGQQVTLRCSSQSGHNTVSWYQQALGQGPQFIFQYYREEENGRGNFPPRFSGLQFPNYSSELNVNALELDDSALYLCASGQGPGNTIYFGEGSWLTVV.